The 32 T cell receptor beta chains in this list originate from one sample, sequenced in a study of low-dose radiotherapy and immunotherapy resistance in tumors. Time point indicated: before trial treatment. TRAV- and TRBV-specific primers were used for first-strand cDNA, which covered alpha and beta chains. It was with a constant-region primer and a V-primer adapter that TCRs were amplified over approximately 20 PCR cycles. TCRdb redid the calling of the reads with MiXCR, one entry per CDR3 protein. The table records roughly 36,000 distinct CDR3 sequences, roughly 31% of them present only once. The specimen comprised PBMCs, sampled before treatment. These receptors all come from a male donor with gallbladder cancer.

By proportion, this clonotype is medium-sized. V is TRBV6-2 or TRBV6-3 and J is TRBJ2-2, with TRBD1 matching 7 bases. The ends lost 6 bases at V and 5 bases at J; junction bases unmatched: 6. The germline V gene encodes CDR1 MNHEY and CDR2 SVGEGT. The CDR3 is made up of 14 amino acids. The chain's CDR3 is CASRRQGLTGELFF. The CDR3 DNA follows: TGTGCCAGCAGAAGACAGGGTTTAACCGGGGAGCTGTTTTTT.

This clonotype appeared many times. V is TRBV7-2 and J is TRBJ2-1, with 8 bases aligning to TRBD2. V lost 5 bases, J lost 0 bases, and 9 bases stayed unmatched. Per germline, CDR1 SGHTA and CDR2 FQGNSA. This CDR3 spans 17 amino acids. CDR3 residues: CASSPWISGASYNEQFF. The CDR3 region has the DNA TGTGCCAGCAGCCCGTGGATTAGCGGGGCCTCCTACAATGAGCAGTTCTTC.

Only a few counts were recorded for this clonotype. The chain links TRBV9 to TRBJ2-5, with D perhaps matching TRBD1 or TRBD2 (5 bases each). V lost 3 bases and J 5 bases, leaving 20 bases between the germline ends. This CDR3 has 16 amino acids. Germline V gene sequence: CDR1 SGDLS, CDR2 YYNGEE. Written as DNA, the CDR3 is TGTGCCAGCAGCGCCGGGGCGTCGGGAACTGGGGAGACCCAGTACTTC. Translated, it gives CASSAGASGTGETQYF.

This clonotype was detected ten times or more. V gene TRBV2 combines with J gene TRBJ2-5, with 8 bases fitting TRBD2. The V and J ends lost 6 bases and 0 bases, in that order; junction bases with no gene match: 6. The CDR3 covers 15 residues. Germline assignment: CDR1 SNHLY and CDR2 FYNNEI. CDR3 sequence reads: CASSGGGVYQETQYF. Here the CDR3 DNA reads TGTGCCAGCAGCGGGGGGGGGGTGTACCAAGAGACCCAGTACTTC.

The table lists this clonotype with many counts. This sequence joins TRBV9 and TRBJ2-1; no definite D call. Trimming cost V 0 bases and J 8 bases, with 15 bases left between them. The CDR3 has 15 residues. The germline V gene has CDR1 SGDLS and CDR2 YYNGEE. The CDR3 sequence is CASSVEVGKADEQFF. DNA for the CDR3: TGTGCCAGCAGCGTAGAAGTAGGGAAGGCGGATGAGCAGTTCTTC.

Turning to this clonotype: Given a far larger clone just one base away, this is likely a sequencing read error. As DNA, the CDR3 is TGTGCCAGCAGTCCCCAGAGTCTCGGGGGCACTGAAGCTTTCTTT. Amino acid sequence: CASSPQSLGGTEAFF. This rearrangement joins TRBV27 to TRBJ1-1, with D tentatively TRBD1 (5 bases). The V gene's germline CDR1 is MNHEY and CDR2 SMNVEV (reference sequence). The CDR3 sequence is 15 residues long. The V and J ends lost 5 bases and 4 bases respectively, with 17 bases between them.

This clonotype occurred many times. The V gene is TRBV25-1, the J gene TRBJ1-4; maybe TRBD1 (6 bases). CDR3 length: 17 residues. CDR1 and CDR2 from the germline V gene are MGHDK and SYGVNS. V shed 5 bases and J shed 3 bases, with 19 bases lying between them. The CDR3 loop reads CASSHPGAGSANEKLFF. CDR3 bases: TGTGCCAGCAGTCACCCAGGGGCGGGGTCTGCTAATGAAAAACTGTTTTTT.

Ten or more counts support this clonotype. The chain uses TRBV30 and TRBJ2-7; possible D gene TRBD2, 5 bases. The CDR3 covers 12 residues. V shed 3 bases and J shed 3 bases, with 9 bases lying between them. Germline V gene lookup returns CDR1 GTSNPN and CDR2 SVGIG (reference sequence). The CDR3 DNA follows: TGTGCCTGGAGGGCTAGCAGCTACGAGCAGTACTTC. This gives the protein CAWRASSYEQYF.

The rearrangement links TRBV20-1 to TRBJ2-3, with 7 nucleotides matching TRBD1. The junction had 6 bases not matched to a gene; V was cut back by 3 bases and J by 6 bases. CDR3 length equals 13 residues. Germline V lookup: CDR1 DFQATT, CDR2 SNEGSKA (reference sequence). CDR3 DNA sequence: TGCAGTGCTAGTCAGGGGGTGGTTGATACGCAGTATTTT. Residues: CSASQGVVDTQYF.

In its sample, this clonotype was seen once. This chain connects TRBV5-6 to TRBJ1-1, with D maybe TRBD1 (5 bases). V was shortened by 6 bases and J by 4 bases, with 13 bases between the two germline ends. The CDR3 length is 13 residues. CDR1 SGHDT and CDR2 YYEEEE come from the germline V gene. The CDR3 coding sequence is TGTGCCAGCACACAGGTATTCGGCACTGAAGCTTTCTTT. Protein sequence: CASTQVFGTEAFF.

This clonotype occurred many times. The rearrangement joins TRBV5-4 to TRBJ2-1, with 12 bases matching TRBD1. V lost 4 bases to trimming and J lost 9 bases; unmatched junction nucleotides: 8. Germline CDR1 and CDR2: SGHNT and YYREEE (reference sequence). CDR3 length equals 15 residues. The CDR3 DNA is TGTGCCAGCAGCGTCCGGGACAGGGGGCTCGGTGAGCAGTTCTTC. As protein: CASSVRDRGLGEQFF.

Judged by abundance, this clonotype is medium-sized. This sequence joins TRBV28 and TRBJ2-1; no clear D. Trimming removed 8 bases at V and 11 bases at J, with 10 bases between. Germline V gene data show CDR1 as MDHEN and CDR2 as SYDVKM. This CDR3 is 10 amino acids long. CDR3 protein: CASLGGKQFF. The CDR3 DNA reads TGTGCCAGCCTTGGCGGAAAGCAGTTCTTC. Drawing the rest from reference TRBV28 and TRBJ2-1, the complete variable domain is DVKVTQSSRYLVKRTGEKVFLECVQDMDHENMFWYRQDPGLGLRLIYFSYDVKMKEKGDIPEGYSVSREKKERFSLILESASTNQTSMYLCASLGGKQFFGPGTRLTVL.

The chain joins TRBV9 to TRBJ2-1; TRBD2 matches at 9 bases. Per germline, CDR1 SGDLS and CDR2 YYNGEE. The V gene end was trimmed by 8 bases and the J gene end by 2 bases; junction bases not matched to a gene: 5. The CDR3 sequence is 14 residues long. CDR3 sequence: CARIAGDAYNEQFF. Here the CDR3 DNA reads TGTGCCAGGATAGCGGGAGACGCCTACAATGAGCAGTTCTTC.

This clonotype was picked up many times. V and J are TRBV9 and TRBJ2-5, with 12 nucleotides matching TRBD2. This CDR3 spans 16 amino acids. Germline assignment: CDR1 SGDLS and CDR2 YYNGEE. V gave up 2 bases and J gave up 4 bases; unmatched junction bases: 6. CDR3 in DNA: TGTGCCAGCAGCGTCGCACCGGGACTAGCGGGAGAGACCCAGTACTTC. Protein: CASSVAPGLAGETQYF.

By sample share, this clonotype is medium-sized. Its ends do not fully match the called genes, so a read error is possible. The chain is built from TRBV6-2 or TRBV6-3 and TRBJ2-1; D unclear. This CDR3 comprises 14 residues. Germline-derived CDR1 and CDR2 are MNHEY and SVGEGT. CDR3 bases: TGTGCCAGCGCCGAAGGGTCCTCCTTCAATGAGCAGTTCTTC. It is translated as CASAEGSSFNEQFF.

This clonotype counts as medium-sized. V and J are TRBV28 and TRBJ1-3; 9 bases are a match to TRBD1. Germline V gene data show CDR1 as MDHEN and CDR2 as SYDVKM. The trim removed 5 bases at V and 3 bases at J, leaving 14 bases unmatched. This CDR3 has 18 amino acids. The CDR3 spells CASSPPRGQGRIGNTIYF. CDR3 nucleotide sequence: TGTGCCAGCAGTCCACCCCGAGGACAGGGGCGAATTGGAAACACCATATATTTT.

In this sample, this clonotype turned up a few times. The chain uses TRBV7-9 and TRBJ2-3; a weak D match, TRBD1 (6 bases). Trimming left V 6 bases short and J 3 bases short, with 10 bases between. In germline, CDR1 is SEHNR, CDR2 FQNEAQ (reference sequence). The CDR3 length is 13 residues. The CDR3 spells CASRSQGTDTQYF. CDR3 nucleotides: TGTGCCAGCAGGTCACAGGGTACAGATACGCAGTATTTT. The variable domain in full, completed from reference TRBV7-9 and TRBJ2-3, reads DTGVSQNPRHKITKRGQNVTFRCDPISEHNRLYWYRQTLGQGPEFLTYFQNEAQLEKSRLLSDRFSAERPKGSFSTLEIQRTEQGDSAMYLCASRSQGTDTQYFGPGTRLTVL.

The CDR3 sequence: CASSRQGYEQYF. In DNA, the CDR3 is TGTGCCAGCAGCAGACAGGGATACGAGCAGTACTTC. V and J are TRBV2 and TRBJ2-7; 7 bases are shared with TRBD1. The CDR3 is 12 residues long. With V trimmed by 6 bases and J by 4 bases, 3 bases remained unmatched. Germline V gene lookup returns CDR1 SNHLY and CDR2 FYNNEI.

This clonotype appeared once. This sequence joins TRBV10-3 and TRBJ1-1; no firm D call. The V gene lost 6 bases and the J gene lost 1 base, with 3 bases spanning the gap. There are 11 residues in the CDR3. CDR1 and CDR2 (germline): ENHRY, SYGVKD. The CDR3 sequence: CAIRENTEAFF. The DNA of the CDR3 is TGTGCCATCAGGGAGAACACTGAAGCTTTCTTT.

This clonotype was observed at least ten times. This chain connects TRBV19 to TRBJ2-2, with no clear D. Germline-derived CDR1 and CDR2 are LNHDA and SQIVND (reference sequence). Trimming cost V 4 bases and J 0 bases, with 9 bases left between them. The CDR3 runs 15 residues. CDR3 bases: TGTGCCAGTAGTAGGGGTAGGGCGAACACCGGGGAGCTGTTTTTT. Translated: CASSRGRANTGELFF.

By sample share, this clonotype is medium-sized. The rearrangement joins TRBV9 to TRBJ2-7; 10 bases agree with TRBD2. Looked up from germline, CDR1 is SGDLS and CDR2 is YYNGEE. The CDR3 runs 18 residues. Losses at the gene ends were 0 bases for V and 6 bases for J; bases not matched to a gene: 15. The CDR3 loop is CASSVVCGTSAQKLEQYF. The CDR3 DNA follows: TGTGCCAGCAGCGTAGTGTGTGGGACTAGCGCCCAGAAACTCGAGCAGTACTTC.

As for this clonotype: Likely a read error: the CDR3 ends without its conserved phenylalanine or tryptophan. This rearrangement joins TRBV6-5 to TRBJ2-7, with 9 bases aligning to TRBD1. Germline CDR1 is MNHEY and CDR2 is SVGAGI. V trimming: 5 bases; J trimming: 0 bases; junction bases outside the gene matches: 8. The CDR3 consists of 16 residues. CDR3 region: CASSKFGTGSSYEQYL. CDR3 in DNA: TGTGCCAGCAGTAAATTCGGGACAGGGAGCTCCTACGAGCAGTACTTA.

The J gene is TRBJ1-1, the V gene TRBV28; a weak D match, TRBD1 (5 bases). Germline V gene data show CDR1 as MDHEN and CDR2 as SYDVKM. Trimming cost V 4 bases and J 0 bases, with 9 bases left between them. The CDR3 is 14 amino acids. CDR3 sequence (DNA): TGTGCCAGCAGTTGGGGGGGTGTGAACACTGAAGCTTTCTTT. Translated, it gives CASSWGGVNTEAFF.

This sequence joins TRBV6-8 and TRBJ2-1, with 8 bases lining up with TRBD1. V was pared by 7 bases and J by 4 bases, with 6 bases of the junction left unmatched. Per germline, CDR1 MNHGY and CDR2 SAAAGT. CDR3 size: 14 residues. CDR3 DNA: TGTGCCAGCACCGGCTGGGACAGGTACAATGAGCAGTTCTTC. Encoded protein: CASTGWDRYNEQFF.

This chain joins TRBV27 and TRBJ2-1; 11 bases fit TRBD2. CDR3 size: 17 residues. V lost 3 bases and J lost 10; bases outside the gene matches: 14. Germline values: CDR1 MNHEY, CDR2 SMNVEV (reference sequence). The CDR3 coding sequence is TGTGCCAGCAGTTTCCTAACTAGCGGGAGTCGGTTCGGCGAGCAGTTCTTC. Residues: CASSFLTSGSRFGEQFF.

This clonotype appeared many times. V usage is TRBV7-9 and J usage is TRBJ2-1; 9 positions match TRBD1. V trimming: 5 bases; J trimming: 0 bases; junction bases outside the gene matches: 5. Germline V lookup: CDR1 SEHNR, CDR2 FQNEAQ (reference sequence). This CDR3 comprises 16 residues. Here the CDR3 reads CASSEGQGNSYNEQFF. The CDR3 coding sequence is TGTGCCAGCAGCGAGGGACAGGGAAACTCCTACAATGAGCAGTTCTTC.

This clonotype occurred a few times. This chain joins TRBV5-5 and TRBJ2-7, with 10 bases identical to TRBD1. This CDR3 spans 15 amino acids. With 4 bases clipped from V and 7 bases from J, the junction kept 11 bases outside the gene matches. CDR1 is SGHKS, CDR2 YYEKEE, per germline (reference sequence). DNA for the CDR3: TGTGCCAGCAGCATCGCCGGGACAGGGGCCTGGGAGCAGTACTTC. The encoded protein is CASSIAGTGAWEQYF.

This clonotype has at least ten counts. The chain recombines TRBV7-9 with TRBJ1-2; tentatively, D is TRBD1 (5 bases). The CDR3 totals 15 residues. V gave up 5 bases and J gave up 1 base, with 14 bases separating them. From germline, CDR1 is SEHNR and CDR2 FQNEAQ (reference sequence). The CDR3 sequence is CASSRDSGLNYGYTF. In DNA, the CDR3 is TGTGCCAGCAGCCGAGACAGCGGTCTTAACTATGGCTACACCTTC.

The sample holds many counts of this clonotype. The chain combines TRBV10-3 with TRBJ1-2, with D uncertain. The V gene lost 3 bases and the J gene lost 8 bases, with 13 bases spanning the gap. Looked up from germline, CDR1 is ENHRY and CDR2 is SYGVKD. The CDR3 length is 13 residues. In DNA form, the CDR3 reads TGTGCCATCAGTGAAGAGGTATCAGGCGGCTACACCTTC. Encoded protein: CAISEEVSGGYTF.

With regard to this clonotype: Since a far larger clone is one base different, this is likely a read error. V and J are TRBV5-3 and TRBJ2-3; 9 nucleotides line up with TRBD2. TRBV5-3 is assigned to the ORF class and has an uncertain function. This CDR3 contains 16 residues. In nucleotides, the CDR3 is TGTGCCAGCAGCTTGGGGTCTAGCGGGAAGGCAGATACGCAGTATTTT. Its translation is CASSLGSSGKADTQYF.

J is TRBJ2-1 and V is TRBV5-4; TRBD2 matches 14 bases. CDR3 length: 13 residues. The V segment lost 6 bases and the J segment 12 bases; nucleotides outside the gene matches: 5. Germline CDR1 reads SGHNT; CDR2 reads YYREEE (reference sequence). This CDR3 reads CASNSGTSGRQFF. The CDR3 bases are TGTGCCAGCAACTCTGGGACTAGCGGGAGGCAGTTCTTC.

This clonotype was observed many times. The CDR3 region is CSARDLSGRAIEQYF. The DNA for the CDR3 is TGCAGTGCTAGAGATCTGAGCGGGAGGGCCATCGAGCAGTACTTC. The rearrangement joins TRBV20-1 to TRBJ2-7; 10 bases map to TRBD2. CDR3 length: 15 amino acids. The junction had 8 bases not matched to a gene; V was cut back by 0 bases and J by 6 bases. Germline V lookup: CDR1 DFQATT, CDR2 SNEGSKA (reference sequence).